The 10 T cell receptor beta chains listed next were all sequenced from one sample in a study of molecular identifiers for immune sequencing clone quantification listed by TCRdb under 2018. The protocol used for the library was PCR. The instrument given in TCRdb is Illumina HiSeq 4000. TCRdb trimmed the raw reads at Q25, called clones with MiXCR and kept productive beta chains. Rows with one shared CDR3 protein collapse into an entry with the most common genes and DNA. Here the sample has about 640,000 distinct CDR3 sequences; 15% to 20% occur a single time. The ten biggest clones cover roughly 0.85% of the sample. Material for sequencing was naive CD8+ T cells from blood, with Jurkat cell RNA spiked in. The sample's cell subset or site label, decoded: FACS-sorted CD8+CD4-CCR7+CD45RA+ naive T cells. These receptors all come from a human donor in good health. Some libraries in this study had Jurkat cell RNA spiked in.

This CDR3 reads CASSLDSGSGNTIYF. CDR3 nucleotide sequence: TGTGCCAGCAGCTTAGATTCGGGCTCTGGAAACACCATATATTTT. The genes are TRBV7-6 and TRBJ1-3; unclear D gene. Trimming stripped 1 base from V and 0 bases from J, with 7 bases between. This CDR3 spans 15 amino acids. Germline-derived CDR1 and CDR2 are SGHVS and FNYEAQ.

This clonotype was observed at least ten times. V is TRBV30 and J is TRBJ1-5, with 11 bases aligning to TRBD1. The germline V gene has CDR1 GTSNPN and CDR2 SVGIG (reference sequence). CDR3 size: 16 residues. Trimming took 3 bases from V and 2 from J; bases not matched to a gene: 6. CDR3 in DNA: TGTGCCTGGAGCGGACAGGGGGCGATTGGCAATCAGCCCCAGCATTTT. This encodes CAWSGQGAIGNQPQHF.

This clonotype was observed a few times. The chain has TRBV6-2 or TRBV6-3 and TRBJ2-7; perhaps TRBD2 as D (6 bases). Germline V gene sequence: CDR1 MNHEY, CDR2 SVGEGT. V dropped 2 bases and J dropped 4 bases, with 15 bases sitting between them. CDR3 length equals 15 residues. For the CDR3, the DNA is TGTGCCAGCAGTTACGCCACAGGCGGACTATACGAGCAGTACTTC. Its protein product is CASSYATGGLYEQYF.

This clonotype showed up many times. The V call is TRBV6-5, the J call TRBJ1-2; 7 positions agree with TRBD1. Germline CDR1 MNHEY, CDR2 SVGAGI. The CDR3 is 15 amino acids. V trimming: 7 bases; J trimming: 3 bases; junction bases outside the gene matches: 11. The CDR3 region has the DNA TGTGCCAGCACCCACCACAGGGGAGTGGACTATGGCTACACCTTC. Its translation: CASTHHRGVDYGYTF.

The J gene is TRBJ2-1, the V gene TRBV4-3, with 10 bases identical to TRBD2. Germline lookup yields CDR1 LGHNA and CDR2 YSLEER. The CDR3 runs 18 residues. J was trimmed by 8 bases and V by 0 bases; bases with no gene match: 13. CDR3 bases: TGCGCCAGCAGCCAAGATGGGGCTAGCGGGGGCCTCCCTCATGAGCAGTTCTTC. Its translation is CASSQDGASGGLPHEQFF.

The V call is TRBV2, the J call TRBJ2-2; tentative D call: TRBD2 (5 bases). V shed 8 bases and J shed 5 bases, with 15 bases lying between them. The CDR3 contains 14 residues. Germline V gene data show CDR1 as SNHLY and CDR2 as FYNNEI. In DNA form, the CDR3 reads TGTGCCAGCCGCCACCCACTAGGAACCGGGGAGCTGTTTTTT. Its translation: CASRHPLGTGELFF. The complete variable domain, with remaining parts taken from reference TRBV2 and TRBJ2-2, reads EPEVTQTPSHQVTQMGQEVILRCVPISNHLYFYWYRQILGQKVEFLVSFYNNEISEKSEIFDDQFSVERPDGSNFTLKIRSTKLEDSAMYFCASRHPLGTGELFFGEGSRLTVL.

This clonotype was seen repeatedly, ten times or more. This rearrangement joins TRBV30 to TRBJ2-1, with 12 bases identical to TRBD2. V shed 5 bases and J 9 bases; nucleotides not matched to a gene: 5. CDR3 length equals 13 residues. Germline lookup yields CDR1 GTSNPN and CDR2 SVGIG (reference sequence). Here the CDR3 DNA reads TGTGCCTGGGCTAGCGGGGGGGCCGGTGAGCAGTTCTTC. Its translation is CAWASGGAGEQFF.

The chain uses TRBV29-1 and TRBJ2-1, with D unresolved. With 0 bases removed from V and 0 bases from J, the gap between germline ends came to 12 bases. The germline V gene has CDR1 SQVTM and CDR2 ANQGSEA. The length of the CDR3 is 16 residues. The CDR3 reads CSVEEGAEISYNEQFF. The DNA for the CDR3 is TGCAGCGTTGAAGAAGGCGCAGAGATCTCCTACAATGAGCAGTTCTTC.

This clonotype was picked up many times. The genes are TRBV27 and TRBJ1-3; no firm D call. The V end lost 7 bases, the J end lost 0 bases, and 4 bases lay between the germline ends. Germline V gene data show CDR1 as MNHEY and CDR2 as SMNVEV (reference sequence). The CDR3 is made up of 12 amino acids. CDR3 bases: TGTGCCAGCACCGACTCTGGAAACACCATATATTTT. This encodes CASTDSGNTIYF.

The table lists this clonotype with many counts. The CDR3 DNA sequence: TGCAGCGTTGAAGCTGGGAATGAGCAGTTCTTC. This sequence encodes CSVEAGNEQFF. The rearrangement uses TRBV29-1 and TRBJ2-1; D remains ambiguous. Per the germline V gene, CDR1 is SQVTM and CDR2 is ANQGSEA. This CDR3 is 11 amino acids long. The V end lost 1 base, the J end lost 7 bases, and 5 bases lay between the germline ends.